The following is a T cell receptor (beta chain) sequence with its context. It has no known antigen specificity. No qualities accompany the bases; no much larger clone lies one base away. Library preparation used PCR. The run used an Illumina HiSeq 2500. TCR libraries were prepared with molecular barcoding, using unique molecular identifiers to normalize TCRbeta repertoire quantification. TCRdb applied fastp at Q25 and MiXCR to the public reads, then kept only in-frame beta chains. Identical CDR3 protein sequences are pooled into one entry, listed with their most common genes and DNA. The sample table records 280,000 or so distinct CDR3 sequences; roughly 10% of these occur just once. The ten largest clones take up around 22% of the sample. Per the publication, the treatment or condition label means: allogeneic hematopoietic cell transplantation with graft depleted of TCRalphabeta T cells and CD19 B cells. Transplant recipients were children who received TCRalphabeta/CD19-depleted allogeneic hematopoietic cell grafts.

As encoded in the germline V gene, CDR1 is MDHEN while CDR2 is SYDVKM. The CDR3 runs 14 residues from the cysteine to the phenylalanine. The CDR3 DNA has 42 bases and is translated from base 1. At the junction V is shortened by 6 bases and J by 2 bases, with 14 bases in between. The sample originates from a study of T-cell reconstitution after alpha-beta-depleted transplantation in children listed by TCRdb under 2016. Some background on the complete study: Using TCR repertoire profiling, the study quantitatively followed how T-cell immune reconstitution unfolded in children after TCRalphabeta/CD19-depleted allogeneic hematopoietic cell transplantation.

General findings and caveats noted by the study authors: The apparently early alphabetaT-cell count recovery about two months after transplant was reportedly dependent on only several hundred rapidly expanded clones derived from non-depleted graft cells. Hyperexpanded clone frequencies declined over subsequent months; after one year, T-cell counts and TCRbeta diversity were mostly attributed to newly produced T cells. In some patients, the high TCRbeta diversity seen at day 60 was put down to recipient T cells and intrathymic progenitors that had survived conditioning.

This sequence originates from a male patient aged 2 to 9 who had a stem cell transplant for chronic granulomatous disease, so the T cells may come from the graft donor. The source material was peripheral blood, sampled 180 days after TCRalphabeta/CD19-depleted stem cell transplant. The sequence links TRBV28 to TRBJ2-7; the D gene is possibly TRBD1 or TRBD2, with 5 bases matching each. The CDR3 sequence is CASSQPGTTYEQYF. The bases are TGTGCCAGCAGCCAACCCGGGACGACCTACGAGCAGTACTTC. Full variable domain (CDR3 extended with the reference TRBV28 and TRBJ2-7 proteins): DVKVTQSSRYLVKRTGEKVFLECVQDMDHENMFWYRQDPGLGLRLIYFSYDVKMKEKGDIPEGYSVSREKKERFSLILESASTNQTSMYLCASSQPGTTYEQYFGPGTRLTVT.